The sequence of this TCR beta chain was determined in a study of metastatic and nonmetastatic thyroid tumors. About the study: Repertoires of blood and of tissue (tumor or nodule) from malignant and benign thyroid patients were compared. Study-wide findings and caveats: It was reported that TCR beta diversity was significantly higher in malignant thyroid tumors than benign nodules, in blood and tumor.

No treatment had been given to any patient before thyroid surgery. This CDR3 comprises 16 residues. V was cut by 2 bases and J by 7 bases, with 17 bases left in between. Germline-derived CDR1 and CDR2 are MGHDK and SYGVNS. This clone has a count of ten or more. Antigen unknown. As originally analysed: Clinicopathological groups differed in CDR3, with these differences serving to build a distant-metastasis classifier for papillary thyroid cancer. TCRdb recomputed clones from the PCR reads via MiXCR. TCRdb's processing, not the study's, gives the V and J calls here. Here the sample spans about 59,000 clones, 15% to 20% being singletons.

This sequence originates from a male donor with papillary thyroid cancer or a benign thyroid nodule (not recorded which). Some clones in this sample may be carry-over from other donors' samples. The chain is built from TRBV25-1 and TRBJ1-4; D might be TRBD1 (5 bases). Specimen: blood. CDR3 in amino acids: CASSEGPGGEGEKLFF. The DNA for the CDR3 is TGTGCCAGCAGTGAAGGGCCCGGGGGAGAGGGTGAAAAACTGTTTTTT.